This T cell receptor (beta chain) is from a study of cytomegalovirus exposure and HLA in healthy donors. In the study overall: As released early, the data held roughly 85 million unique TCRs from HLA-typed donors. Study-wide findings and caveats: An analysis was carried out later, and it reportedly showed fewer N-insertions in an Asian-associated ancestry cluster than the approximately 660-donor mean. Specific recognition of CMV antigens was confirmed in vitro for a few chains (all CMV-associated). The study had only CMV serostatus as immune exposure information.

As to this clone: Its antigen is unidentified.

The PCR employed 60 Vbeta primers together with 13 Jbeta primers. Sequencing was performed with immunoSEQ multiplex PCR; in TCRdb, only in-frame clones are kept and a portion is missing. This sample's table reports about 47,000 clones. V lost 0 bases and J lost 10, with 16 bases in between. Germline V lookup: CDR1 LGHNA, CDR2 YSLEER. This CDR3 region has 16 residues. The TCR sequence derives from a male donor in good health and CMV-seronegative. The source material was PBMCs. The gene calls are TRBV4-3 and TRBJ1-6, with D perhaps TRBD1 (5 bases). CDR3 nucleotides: TGCGCCAGCAGCCAAGATCTGTGGGGACTCGGCTCACCCCTCCACTTT. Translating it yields CASSQDLWGLGSPLHF.